What follows are 30 T cell receptor beta chains derived from one specimen sequenced in a study of blood T cells in healthy people across ages. The second PCR ran roughly 7 to 12 cycles with a sample-barcoded 5' primer and J-beta primers. TCRdb independently ran MiXCR on the 5' RACE reads; one entry per CDR3 protein. This table has 1.6 million or so distinct CDR3 sequences, 34% appearing once. Sequencing used blood. Source of these receptors: a woman younger than 45 in good health.

The rearrangement uses TRBV20-1 and TRBJ1-1; possible D gene TRBD1, 6 bases. There are 16 residues in the CDR3. Germline CDR1 reads DFQATT; CDR2 reads SNEGSKA (reference sequence). V gave up 3 bases and J gave up 3 bases, with 20 bases separating them. CDR3 region: CSARSVLGGAHTEAFF. Written as DNA, the CDR3 is TGCAGTGCTAGGTCGGTGTTGGGGGGGGCGCACACTGAAGCTTTCTTT.

This clonotype was seen a few times. The chain joins TRBV6-6 to TRBJ1-2; D may be TRBD1 (5 bases). The germline V and J ends were trimmed by 2 bases and 0 bases, with 13 bases remaining between them. Per germline, CDR1 MNHNY and CDR2 SVGAGI (reference sequence). This CDR3 is built from 16 residues. Here the CDR3 DNA reads TGTGCCAGCAGTTACCTTTATGACAGAGCTAACTATGGCTACACCTTC. Protein sequence: CASSYLYDRANYGYTF.

The rearrangement uses TRBV15 and TRBJ2-1; D is perhaps TRBD1 or TRBD2 (5 bases each). Trimming shortened V by 6 bases and J by 0 bases, and 18 bases separated the two germline ends. Germline CDR1 reads LNHNV; CDR2 reads YYDKDF (reference sequence). The CDR3 runs to 17 residues. CDR3 protein: CATSSQRDLNSYNEQFF. The CDR3 DNA reads as TGTGCCACCAGTTCTCAAAGGGACCTCAACTCCTACAATGAGCAGTTCTTC.

As regards this clonotype: Sequence at one end of the junction differs from germline and may be a read error. This sequence joins TRBV27 and TRBJ2-7, with TRBD1 identical over 7 bases. CDR3 size: 12 residues. Per the germline V gene, CDR1 is MNHEY and CDR2 is SMNVEV (reference sequence). CDR3 protein: CASSTGAYVQYF. The CDR3 DNA is TGCGCCAGCAGTACAGGGGCTTACGTGCAGTACTTC.

The chain is built from TRBV7-6 and TRBJ1-2, with 8 bases aligning to TRBD1. This CDR3 comprises 15 residues. In germline, CDR1 is SGHVS, CDR2 FNYEAQ. The J segment lost 7 bases and the V segment lost 1 base, leaving 8 bases of the junction unmatched. The DNA of the CDR3 is TGTGCCAGCAGCTTAGATGTCGGACAGGGCTTTGGCTACACCTTC. It specifies CASSLDVGQGFGYTF. The variable domain in full, with the rest retrieved from reference TRBV7-6 and TRBJ1-2, is GAGVSQSPRYKVTKRGQDVALRCDPISGHVSLYWYRQALGQGPEFLTYFNYEAQQDKSGLPNDRFSAERPEGSISTLTIQRTEQRDSAMYRCASSLDVGQGFGYTFGSGTRLTVV.

This clonotype has a handful of counts. CDR3 DNA: TGTGCCACCGCCTCCGGGAAGGGGAACACTGAAGCTTTCTTT. Translated: CATASGKGNTEAFF. The J gene is TRBJ1-1, the V gene TRBV10-3; D is unresolved. The CDR3 is 14 amino acids. The V gene lost 10 bases and the J gene lost 1 base, with 16 bases spanning the gap. The germline V gene encodes CDR1 ENHRY and CDR2 SYGVKD.

The genes are TRBV7-2 and TRBJ1-1; D is uncertain. The CDR3 consists of 14 residues. Deletions cut 4 bases from V and 2 bases from J, with 11 bases between. Per the germline V gene, CDR1 is SGHTA and CDR2 is FQGNSA. CDR3 protein: CASSCAAGNTEAFF. CDR3 coding DNA: TGTGCCAGCAGCTGTGCGGCGGGTAACACTGAAGCTTTCTTT. The variable domain in full, completed from reference TRBV7-2 and TRBJ1-1, reads GAGVSQSPSNKVTEKGKDVELRCDPISGHTALYWYRQSLGQGLEFLIYFQGNSAPDKSGLPSDRFSAERTGGSVSTLTIQRTQQEDSAVYLCASSCAAGNTEAFFGQGTRLTVV.

There are many counts of this clonotype. This chain joins TRBV29-1 and TRBJ2-7; tentatively, D is TRBD2 (6 bases). Trimming stripped 4 bases from V and 4 bases from J, with 17 bases between. Germline loops: CDR1 SQVTM, CDR2 ANQGSEA. This CDR3 region has 14 residues. CDR3 nucleotide sequence: TGCAGCGTTGCAGTTAGTACTAGCCCGTACGAGCAGTACTTC. This gives the protein CSVAVSTSPYEQYF.

This rearrangement joins TRBV3-1 to TRBJ2-3, with 8 bases fitting TRBD2. J lost 1 base, V lost 2 bases, and 5 bases had no gene match. This CDR3 is 16 amino acids long. CDR1 and CDR2 from the germline V gene are LGHDT and YNNKEL (reference sequence). The chain's CDR3 is CASSQIAGLGTDTQYF. The CDR3 region has the DNA TGTGCCAGCAGCCAAATAGCGGGGCTAGGCACAGATACGCAGTATTTT.

The V gene is TRBV7-3, the J gene TRBJ2-1; TRBD2 aligns across 13 bases. CDR1 is SGHTA and CDR2 is FQGTGA in the germline V gene. The CDR3 is 16 amino acids. Germline trimming cut 2 bases from V and 7 bases from J; bases unmatched to any gene: 5. The CDR3 here is CASSLSRTSGRNEQFF. The CDR3 DNA is TGTGCCAGCAGCTTATCCCGGACTAGCGGGAGAAATGAGCAGTTCTTC.

The chain has TRBV9 and TRBJ1-1, with D possibly TRBD1 on 5 matching bases. Trimming pared 4 bases from V and 1 base from J, leaving 20 bases between. The CDR3 runs to 17 residues. Germline CDR1 reads SGDLS; CDR2 reads YYNGEE. CDR3 bases: TGTGCCAGCAGCCCTCCCGGAAGTGGGACTCCGAACACTGAAGCTTTCTTT. The encoded protein is CASSPPGSGTPNTEAFF.

The chain couples TRBV25-1 to TRBJ1-1; D is undetermined. Germline V CDR1 and CDR2: MGHDK, SYGVNS. The V end lost 6 bases, the J end lost 4 bases, and 6 bases lay between the germline ends. The CDR3 sequence is 11 residues long. The CDR3 region has the DNA TGTGCCAGCAGCGGTATCACTGAAGCTTTCTTT. Amino acids: CASSGITEAFF.

DNA for the CDR3: TGTGCCAGCAGTTTCTCAGGGGGCGAGGGCTACACCTTC. It encodes CASSFSGGEGYTF. V is TRBV7-2 and J is TRBJ1-2; TRBD1 aligns across 8 bases. The CDR3 sequence is 13 residues long. V lost 6 bases, J lost 8 bases, and 8 bases stayed unmatched. Germline lookup yields CDR1 SGHTA and CDR2 FQGNSA.

A word on this clonotype: A much larger clone is a single base away; this may be a read error. The chain couples TRBV10-3 to TRBJ2-5, with 10 positions matching TRBD2. The CDR3 is made up of 15 amino acids. Trimming removed 3 bases from V and 11 bases from J; junction bases left unmatched: 12. The germline CDR1 and CDR2 sequences are ENHRY and SYGVKD. For the CDR3, the DNA is TGTGCCATCAGTGATCTAGCGGGGGCTAACAATGAGCAGTACTTC. It is translated as CAISDLAGANNEQYF.

The V and J genes are TRBV12-3 or TRBV12-4 and TRBJ1-2; D is uncertain. CDR3 size: 13 residues. Trimming took 4 bases from V and 1 from J, leaving 7 bases between them. DNA for the CDR3: TGTGCCAGCAGTTCGGAGAATAACTATGGCTACACCTTC. Translation gives CASSSENNYGYTF.

The chain combines TRBV27 with TRBJ1-2; D might be TRBD1 (6 bases). The germline CDR1 and CDR2 sequences are MNHEY and SMNVEV (reference sequence). This CDR3 spans 15 amino acids. The V and J ends lost 5 bases and 11 bases respectively, with 24 bases between them. The CDR3: CASSAVMGALPGYTF. The CDR3 DNA sequence: TGTGCCAGCAGTGCCGTGATGGGGGCGCTTCCTGGTTACACCTTC.

This clonotype has a handful of counts. The V and J genes are TRBV7-2 and TRBJ1-5, with D perhaps matching TRBD1 (5 bases). V lost 5 bases and J 7 bases, leaving 15 bases between the germline ends. The CDR3 spans 14 residues. Germline loops: CDR1 SGHTA, CDR2 FQGNSA. CDR3 sequence: CASSIVGVGQPQHF. The CDR3 DNA sequence: TGTGCCAGCAGCATTGTGGGGGTCGGGCAGCCCCAGCATTTT.

V and J are TRBV3-1 and TRBJ2-7; the D call may be TRBD1 or TRBD2 (5 bases each). The J call may be faulty, since TRBJ2-5 better matches the DNA end. Germline assignment: CDR1 LGHDT and CDR2 YNNKEL (reference sequence). The CDR3 is 15 amino acids. As DNA, the CDR3 is TGTGCCAGCAGCCCGGGACGGCGAGATGGAGAGACCCAGTACTTC. This translates into CASSPGRRDGETQYF.

This clonotype was seen many times. The chain has TRBV5-1 and TRBJ2-1; D is unresolved. Germline-derived CDR1 and CDR2 are SGHRS and YFSETQ. There are 12 residues in the CDR3. The V end was cut by 4 bases, the J end by 7 bases, with 9 bases between. The CDR3 sequence: CASSLPSNEQFF. CDR3 in DNA: TGCGCCAGCAGCCTACCGTCAAATGAGCAGTTCTTC. The whole variable domain, filled in from reference TRBV5-1 and TRBJ2-1, reads KAGVTQTPRYLIKTRGQQVTLSCSPISGHRSVSWYQQTPGQGLQFLFEYFSETQRNKGNFPGRFSGRQFSNSRSEMNVSTLELGDSALYLCASSLPSNEQFFGPGTRLTVL.

With respect to this clonotype: Being one base from a much bigger clone, this may be a read error. The rearrangement links TRBV4-1 to TRBJ2-7; maybe TRBD2 (6 bases). V lost 0 bases and J 10 bases, leaving 19 bases between the germline ends. The CDR3 contains 15 residues. CDR1 MGHRA and CDR2 YSYEKL come from the germline V gene. The CDR3 bases are TGCGCCAGCAGCCAAGAGGGGTTCCGTAGGGAGGCCCAGTACTTC. It yields the protein CASSQEGFRREAQYF.

The chain joins TRBV6-6 to TRBJ2-1, with 7 bases aligning to TRBD2. J lost 9 bases, V lost 5 bases, and 13 bases had no gene match. Germline CDR1 reads MNHNY; CDR2 reads SVGAGI (reference sequence). The CDR3 consists of 15 residues. The CDR3 DNA sequence: TGTGCCAGCAGTGCCATGGAGCGGACTAGGGGTGAGCAGTTCTTC. Encoded protein: CASSAMERTRGEQFF.

This clonotype was counted only a few times. The V and J genes are TRBV28 and TRBJ2-5; D is unresolved. The length of the CDR3 is 13 residues. The V gene lost 2 bases and the J gene lost 5 bases, with 9 bases spanning the gap. Germline lookup yields CDR1 MDHEN and CDR2 SYDVKM. CDR3 in amino acids: CASSLRFIETQYF. CDR3 bases: TGTGCCAGCAGTTTAAGGTTTATTGAGACCCAGTACTTC.

Many counts were recorded for this clonotype. The junction shows a germline mismatch at one end, possibly a read error. The chain combines TRBV5-1 with TRBJ2-3; D may be TRBD2 (6 bases). Per the germline V gene, CDR1 is SGHRS and CDR2 is YFSETQ. The CDR3 spans 15 residues. The CDR3 nucleotides read TGTGCCAGCAGTTTATCGGGACTCAGCACAGATACGCAGTATTTT. Its protein product is CASSLSGLSTDTQYF. The full variable domain, with the rest looked up from reference TRBV5-1 and TRBJ2-3, is KAGVTQTPRYLIKTRGQQVTLSCSPISGHRSVSWYQQTPGQGLQFLFEYFSETQRNKGNFPGRFSGRQFSNSRSEMNVSTLELGDSALYLCASSLSGLSTDTQYFGPGTRLTVL.

The chain joins TRBV29-1 to TRBJ2-1; TRBD2 aligns across 8 bases. The CDR3 runs to 17 residues. Germline values: CDR1 SQVTM, CDR2 ANQGSEA. Unmatched junction bases numbered 20, after V lost 7 bases and J lost 6 bases. In nucleotides, the CDR3 is TGCAGCGCCCGCCCCCCTATGGCGGGGGGTGGAGGCAATGAGCAGTTCTTC. Translating gives CSARPPMAGGGGNEQFF.

The rearrangement uses TRBV24-1 and TRBJ2-5; 9 nucleotides agree with TRBD1. J lost 4 bases, V lost 1 base, and 6 bases had no gene match. CDR3 length: 16 amino acids. In germline, CDR1 is KGHDR, CDR2 SFDVKD. DNA for the CDR3: TGTGCCACCAGTGATTTCGGGACAGGGAACGCAGAGACCCAGTACTTC. Its translation: CATSDFGTGNAETQYF.

This clonotype has only a few counts. The V and J genes are TRBV7-2 and TRBJ2-5; 9 bases map to TRBD2. CDR1 is SGHTA, CDR2 FQGNSA, per germline. Trimming cost V 1 base and J 4 bases; bases outside gene matches: 10. The CDR3 totals 17 residues. As DNA, the CDR3 is TGTGCCAGCAGCTTAGTTATCGGCGGGGGGGCACGAGAGACCCAGTACTTC. As protein: CASSLVIGGGARETQYF.

The chain employs TRBV12-3 or TRBV12-4 and TRBJ2-2, with 9 bases that match TRBD1. The V and J ends lost 6 bases and 5 bases, in that order; junction bases with no gene match: 16. There are 18 residues in the CDR3. The CDR3 nucleotides are TGTGCCAGCAGCACCCCCGGGACAGGGAAGTTAGTTACCGGGGAGCTGTTTTTT. This codes for CASSTPGTGKLVTGELFF.

Turning to this clonotype: A junction boundary mismatches the germline segment, possibly from a read error. The V call is TRBV6-5, the J call TRBJ1-1; D not resolved. This CDR3 contains 14 residues. Germline V gene sequence: CDR1 MNHEY, CDR2 SVGAGI. The CDR3 region is CASRYSEGRVEAFF. The CDR3, as DNA: TGTGCCAGCAGATACTCGGAGGGAAGGGTTGAAGCTTTCTTT.

This chain joins TRBV18 and TRBJ2-1, with 9 bases identical to TRBD1. The ends lost 3 bases at V and 7 bases at J; junction bases unmatched: 4. The CDR3 has 14 amino acids. The V gene's germline CDR1 is KGHSH and CDR2 LQKENI. CDR3 bases: TGTGCCAGCTCACCCACGACAGGGGGGAATGAGCAGTTCTTC. As protein: CASSPTTGGNEQFF. Using reference TRBV18 and TRBJ2-1 for the parts outside the CDR3, the full variable domain is NAGVMQNPRHLVRRRGQEARLRCSPMKGHSHVYWYRQLPEEGLKFMVYLQKENIIDESGMPKERFSAEFPKEGPSILRIQQVVRGDSAAYFCASSPTTGGNEQFFGPGTRLTVL.

The V gene is TRBV20-1, the J gene TRBJ1-5, with a weak D call TRBD1 (6 bases). Germline CDR1 and CDR2: DFQATT and SNEGSKA (reference sequence). This CDR3 is 16 amino acids long. Trimming cost V 1 base and J 7 bases, with 20 bases left between them. The CDR3, as DNA: TGCAGTGCTAGAGCGGACAGCCATTCGAGGGCGCAGCCCCAGCATTTT. It is translated as CSARADSHSRAQPQHF.